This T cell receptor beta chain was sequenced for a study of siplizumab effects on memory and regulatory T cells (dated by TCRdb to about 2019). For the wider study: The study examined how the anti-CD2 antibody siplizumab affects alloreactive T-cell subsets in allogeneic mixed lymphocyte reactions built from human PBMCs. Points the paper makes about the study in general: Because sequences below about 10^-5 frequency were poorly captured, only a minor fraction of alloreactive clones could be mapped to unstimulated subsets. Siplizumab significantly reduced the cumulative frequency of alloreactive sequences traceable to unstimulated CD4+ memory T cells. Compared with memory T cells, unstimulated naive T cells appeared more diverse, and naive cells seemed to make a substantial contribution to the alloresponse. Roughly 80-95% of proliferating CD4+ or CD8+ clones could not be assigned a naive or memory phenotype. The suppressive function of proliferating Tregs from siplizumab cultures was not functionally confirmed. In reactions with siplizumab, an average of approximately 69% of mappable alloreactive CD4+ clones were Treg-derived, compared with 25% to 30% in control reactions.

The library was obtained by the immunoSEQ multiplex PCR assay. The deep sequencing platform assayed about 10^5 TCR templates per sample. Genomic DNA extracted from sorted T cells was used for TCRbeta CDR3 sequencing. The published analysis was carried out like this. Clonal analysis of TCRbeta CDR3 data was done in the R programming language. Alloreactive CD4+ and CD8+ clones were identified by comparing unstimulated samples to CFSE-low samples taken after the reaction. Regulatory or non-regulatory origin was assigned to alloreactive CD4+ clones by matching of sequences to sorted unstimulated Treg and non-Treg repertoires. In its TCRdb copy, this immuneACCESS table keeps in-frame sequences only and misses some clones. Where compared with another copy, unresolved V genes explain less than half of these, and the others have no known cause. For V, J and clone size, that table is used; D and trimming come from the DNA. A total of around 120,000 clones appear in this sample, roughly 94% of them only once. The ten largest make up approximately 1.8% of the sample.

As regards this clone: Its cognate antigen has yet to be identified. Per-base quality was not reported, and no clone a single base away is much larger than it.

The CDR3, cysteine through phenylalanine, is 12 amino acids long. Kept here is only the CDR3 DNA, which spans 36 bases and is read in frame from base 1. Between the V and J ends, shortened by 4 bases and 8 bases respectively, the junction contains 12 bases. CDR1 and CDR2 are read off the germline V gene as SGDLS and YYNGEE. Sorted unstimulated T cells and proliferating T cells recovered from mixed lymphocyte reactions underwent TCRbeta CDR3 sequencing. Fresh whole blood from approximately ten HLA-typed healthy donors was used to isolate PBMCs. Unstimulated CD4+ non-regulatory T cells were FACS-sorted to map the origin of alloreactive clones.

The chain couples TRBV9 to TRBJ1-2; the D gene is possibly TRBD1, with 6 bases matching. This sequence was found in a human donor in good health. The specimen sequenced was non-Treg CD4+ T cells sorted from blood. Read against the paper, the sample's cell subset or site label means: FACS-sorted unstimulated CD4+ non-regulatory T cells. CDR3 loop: CASSPDSMGYTF. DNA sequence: TGTGCCAGCAGCCCGGACAGTATGGGCTACACCTTC.